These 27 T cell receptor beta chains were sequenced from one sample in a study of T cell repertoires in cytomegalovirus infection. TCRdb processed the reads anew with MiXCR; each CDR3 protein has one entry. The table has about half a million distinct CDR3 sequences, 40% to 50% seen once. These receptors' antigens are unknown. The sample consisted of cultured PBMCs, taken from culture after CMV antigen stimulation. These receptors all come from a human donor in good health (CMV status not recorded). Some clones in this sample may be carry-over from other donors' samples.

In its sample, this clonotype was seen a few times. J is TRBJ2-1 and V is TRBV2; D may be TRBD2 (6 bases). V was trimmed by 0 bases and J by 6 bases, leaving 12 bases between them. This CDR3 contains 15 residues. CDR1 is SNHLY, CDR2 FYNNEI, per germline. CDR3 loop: CASSEAGGWGNEQFF. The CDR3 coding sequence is TGTGCCAGCAGTGAAGCTGGAGGGTGGGGCAATGAGCAGTTCTTC.

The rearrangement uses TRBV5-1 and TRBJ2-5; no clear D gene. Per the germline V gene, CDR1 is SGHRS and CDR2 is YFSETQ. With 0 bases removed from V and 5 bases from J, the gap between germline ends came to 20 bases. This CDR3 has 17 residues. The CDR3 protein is CASSLVSAAPGRETQYF. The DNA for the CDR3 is TGCGCCAGCAGCTTGGTATCGGCAGCACCCGGTAGGGAGACCCAGTACTTC. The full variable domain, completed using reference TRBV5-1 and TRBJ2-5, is KAGVTQTPRYLIKTRGQQVTLSCSPISGHRSVSWYQQTPGQGLQFLFEYFSETQRNKGNFPGRFSGRQFSNSRSEMNVSTLELGDSALYLCASSLVSAAPGRETQYFGPGTRLLVL.

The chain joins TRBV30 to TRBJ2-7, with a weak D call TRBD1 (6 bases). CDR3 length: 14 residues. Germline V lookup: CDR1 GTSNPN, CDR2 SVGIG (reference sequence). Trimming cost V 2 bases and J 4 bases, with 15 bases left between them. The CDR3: CAWSQPDRDYEQYF. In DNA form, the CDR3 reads TGTGCCTGGAGTCAACCGGACAGAGATTACGAGCAGTACTTC. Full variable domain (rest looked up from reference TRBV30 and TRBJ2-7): SQTIHQWPATLVQPVGSPLSLECTVEGTSNPNLYWYRQAAGRGLQLLFYSVGIGQISSEVPQNLSASRPQDRQFILSSKKLLLSDSGFYLCAWSQPDRDYEQYFGPGTRLTVT.

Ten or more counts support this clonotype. The CDR3: CASSLKSHGTSQFF. DNA for the CDR3: TGTGCCAGCAGCTTAAAGTCGCATGGGACCAGTCAGTTCTTC. The chain joins TRBV7-8 to TRBJ2-1; D assignment may be TRBD1 or TRBD2 (5 bases each). Trimming took off 2 bases at V and 13 bases at J, with 18 bases between the two ends. CDR3 length: 14 residues. Germline loops: CDR1 SGHVS, CDR2 FQNEAQ.

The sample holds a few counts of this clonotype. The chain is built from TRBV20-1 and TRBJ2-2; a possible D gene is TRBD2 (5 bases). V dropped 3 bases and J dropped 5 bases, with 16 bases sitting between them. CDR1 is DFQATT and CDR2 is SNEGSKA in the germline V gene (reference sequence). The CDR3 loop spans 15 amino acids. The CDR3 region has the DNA TGCAGTGCTAGGCACCGGACTGAGGGTACCGGGGAGCTGTTTTTT. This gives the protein CSARHRTEGTGELFF.

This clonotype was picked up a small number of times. The DNA for the CDR3 is TGTGCCAGCAGCTCGTTCTCCCGTGGCGATGAGCAGTTCTTC. Translating gives CASSSFSRGDEQFF. This chain joins TRBV7-2 and TRBJ2-1; D is uncertain. Germline V lookup: CDR1 SGHTA, CDR2 FQGNSA. The ends were cut back, 4 bases at V and 8 bases at J, with 15 bases in the middle. The CDR3 extends over 14 amino acids.

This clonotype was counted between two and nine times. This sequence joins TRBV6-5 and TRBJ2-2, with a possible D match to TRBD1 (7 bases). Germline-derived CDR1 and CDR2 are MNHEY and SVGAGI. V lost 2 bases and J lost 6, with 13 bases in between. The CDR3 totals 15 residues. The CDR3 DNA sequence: TGTGCCAGCAGTTACCTTTCCAGGGGGGCCGGGGAGCTGTTTTTT. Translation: CASSYLSRGAGELFF.

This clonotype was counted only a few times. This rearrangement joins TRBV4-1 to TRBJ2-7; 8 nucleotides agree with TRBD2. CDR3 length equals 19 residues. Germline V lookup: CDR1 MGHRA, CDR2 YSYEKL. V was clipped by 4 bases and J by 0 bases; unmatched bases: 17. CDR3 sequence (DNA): TGCGCCAGCAGCCGCACCCCGGGACTAGGTGGGGGGATCTCCTACGAGCAGTACTTC. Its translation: CASSRTPGLGGGISYEQYF.

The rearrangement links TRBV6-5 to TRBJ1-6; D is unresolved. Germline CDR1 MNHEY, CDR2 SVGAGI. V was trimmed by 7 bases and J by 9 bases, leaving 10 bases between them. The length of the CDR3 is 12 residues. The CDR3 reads CASTQGSSPLHF. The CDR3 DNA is TGTGCCAGCACCCAAGGGAGTTCACCCCTCCACTTT.

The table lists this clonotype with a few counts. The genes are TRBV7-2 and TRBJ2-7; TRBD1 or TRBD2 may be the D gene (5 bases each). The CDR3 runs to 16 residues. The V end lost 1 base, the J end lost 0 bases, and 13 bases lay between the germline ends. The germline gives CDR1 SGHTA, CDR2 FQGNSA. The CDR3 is CASSLEGPQSSYEQYF. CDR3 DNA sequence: TGTGCCAGCAGCTTAGAGGGACCCCAGAGCTCCTACGAGCAGTACTTC.

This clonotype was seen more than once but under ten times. CDR3 in DNA: TGTGCCAGCAGCCCCCGGAGGTCCCTCCACGAGCAGTACTTC. Protein sequence: CASSPRRSLHEQYF. The rearrangement uses TRBV7-2 and TRBJ2-7; the D gene is possibly TRBD2 (5 bases). V gave up 5 bases and J gave up 5 bases, with 16 bases separating them. Germline V gene sequence: CDR1 SGHTA, CDR2 FQGNSA. The CDR3 has 14 amino acids. Filled out from reference TRBV7-2 and TRBJ2-7, the complete variable domain reads GAGVSQSPSNKVTEKGKDVELRCDPISGHTALYWYRQSLGQGLEFLIYFQGNSAPDKSGLPSDRFSAERTGGSVSTLTIQRTQQEDSAVYLCASSPRRSLHEQYFGPGTRLTVT.

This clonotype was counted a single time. The CDR3 DNA is TGTGCCAGCAGCGCCTCGCAGGGTACGCAGTATTTT. As protein: CASSASQGTQYF. The V and J genes are TRBV7-4 and TRBJ2-3; a weak D match, TRBD1 (5 bases). V was pared by 5 bases and J by 8 bases, with 11 bases between. The germline V gene encodes CDR1 SGHVT and CDR2 SQSDAQ. The CDR3 spans 12 residues. The whole variable domain, remainder taken from reference TRBV7-4 and TRBJ2-3, is GAGVSQSPRYKVAKRGRDVALRCDSISGHVTLYWYRQTLGQGSEVLTYSQSDAQRDKSGRPSGRFSAERPERSVSTLKIQRTEQGDSAVYLCASSASQGTQYFGPGTRLTVL.

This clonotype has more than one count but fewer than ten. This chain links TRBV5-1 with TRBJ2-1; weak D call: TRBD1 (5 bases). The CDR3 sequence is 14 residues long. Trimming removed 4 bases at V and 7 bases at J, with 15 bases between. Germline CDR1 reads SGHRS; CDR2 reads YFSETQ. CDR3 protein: CASSRGQGLNEQFF. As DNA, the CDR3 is TGCGCCAGCAGCCGCGGTCAGGGTTTGAATGAGCAGTTCTTC.

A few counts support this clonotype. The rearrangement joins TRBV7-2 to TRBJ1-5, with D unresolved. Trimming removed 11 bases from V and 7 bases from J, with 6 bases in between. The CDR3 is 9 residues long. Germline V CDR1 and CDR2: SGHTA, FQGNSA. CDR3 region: CADLQPQHF. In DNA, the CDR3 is TGTGCCGATCTGCAGCCCCAGCATTTT.

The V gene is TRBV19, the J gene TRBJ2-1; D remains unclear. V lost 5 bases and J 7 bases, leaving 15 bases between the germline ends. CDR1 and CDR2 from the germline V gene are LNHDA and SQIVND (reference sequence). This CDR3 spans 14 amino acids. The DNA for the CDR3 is TGTGCCAGTAGTCTATTGAGGCTCCCTAATGAGCAGTTCTTC. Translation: CASSLLRLPNEQFF.

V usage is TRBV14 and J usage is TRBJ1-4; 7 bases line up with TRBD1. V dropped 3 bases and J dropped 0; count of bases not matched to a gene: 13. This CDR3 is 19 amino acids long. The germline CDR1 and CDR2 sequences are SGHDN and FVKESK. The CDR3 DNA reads TGTGCCAGCAGCCACCCTGAAGCGGGACAGCTACCAACTAATGAAAAACTGTTTTTT. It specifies CASSHPEAGQLPTNEKLFF.

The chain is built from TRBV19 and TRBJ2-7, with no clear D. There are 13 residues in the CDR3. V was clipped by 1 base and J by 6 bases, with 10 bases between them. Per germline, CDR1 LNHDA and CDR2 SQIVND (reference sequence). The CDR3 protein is CASSIGPSGEQYF. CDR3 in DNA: TGTGCCAGTAGTATAGGCCCCAGTGGCGAGCAGTACTTC.

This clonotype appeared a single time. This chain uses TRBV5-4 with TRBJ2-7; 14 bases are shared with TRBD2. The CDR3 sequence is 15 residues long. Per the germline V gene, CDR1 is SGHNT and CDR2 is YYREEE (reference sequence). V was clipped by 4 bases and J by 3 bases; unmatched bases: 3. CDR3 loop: CASSVGTSGSYEQYF. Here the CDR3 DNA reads TGTGCCAGCAGCGTGGGGACTAGCGGGAGCTACGAGCAGTACTTC.

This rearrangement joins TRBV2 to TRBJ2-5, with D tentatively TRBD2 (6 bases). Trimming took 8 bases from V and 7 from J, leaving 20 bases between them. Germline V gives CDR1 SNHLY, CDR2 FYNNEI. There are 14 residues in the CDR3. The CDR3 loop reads CASDPGLEAGTQYF. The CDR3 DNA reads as TGTGCCAGCGATCCGGGACTCGAGGCGGGGACCCAGTACTTC.

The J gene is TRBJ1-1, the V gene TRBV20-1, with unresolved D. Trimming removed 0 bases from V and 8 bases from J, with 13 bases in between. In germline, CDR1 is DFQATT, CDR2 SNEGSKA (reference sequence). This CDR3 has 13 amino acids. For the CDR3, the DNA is TGCAGTGCTAGAGATTTTAACAACGCGGAAGCTTTCTTT. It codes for CSARDFNNAEAFF.

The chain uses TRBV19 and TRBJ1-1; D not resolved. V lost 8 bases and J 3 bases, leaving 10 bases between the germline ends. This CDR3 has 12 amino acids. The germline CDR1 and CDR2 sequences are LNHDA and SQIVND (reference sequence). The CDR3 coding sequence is TGTGCCAGTGGGCCACCATACACTGAAGCTTTCTTT. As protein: CASGPPYTEAFF.

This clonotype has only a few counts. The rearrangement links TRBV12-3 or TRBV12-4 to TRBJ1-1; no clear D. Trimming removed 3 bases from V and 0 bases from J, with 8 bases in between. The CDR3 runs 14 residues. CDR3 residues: CASSFPLVNTEAFF. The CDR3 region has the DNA TGTGCCAGCAGTTTCCCGCTAGTGAACACTGAAGCTTTCTTT.

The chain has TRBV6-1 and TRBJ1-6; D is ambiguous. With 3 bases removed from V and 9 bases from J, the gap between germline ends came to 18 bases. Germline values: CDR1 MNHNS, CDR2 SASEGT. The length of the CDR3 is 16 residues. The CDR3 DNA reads TGTGCCAGCAGTGACAATCCAGGACCCCAACCTTCACCCCTCCACTTT. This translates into CASSDNPGPQPSPLHF.

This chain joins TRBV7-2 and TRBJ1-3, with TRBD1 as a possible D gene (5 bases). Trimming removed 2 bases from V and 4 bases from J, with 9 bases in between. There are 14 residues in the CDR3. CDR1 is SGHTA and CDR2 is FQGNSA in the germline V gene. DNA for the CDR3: TGTGCCAGCAGCTTATCGACAGTAGGAAACACCATATATTTT. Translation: CASSLSTVGNTIYF.

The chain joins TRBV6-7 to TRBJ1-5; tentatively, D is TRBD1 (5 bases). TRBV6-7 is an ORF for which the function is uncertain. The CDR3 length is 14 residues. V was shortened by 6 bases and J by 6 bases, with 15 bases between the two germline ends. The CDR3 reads CASRQRGVGQPQHF. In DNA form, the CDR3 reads TGTGCCAGCAGGCAAAGGGGTGTCGGTCAGCCCCAGCATTTT.

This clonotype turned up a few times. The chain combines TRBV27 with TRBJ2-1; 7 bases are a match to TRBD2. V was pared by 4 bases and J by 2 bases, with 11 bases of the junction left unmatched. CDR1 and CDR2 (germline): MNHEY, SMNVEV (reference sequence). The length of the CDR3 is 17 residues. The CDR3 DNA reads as TGTGCCAGCAGTTACAGAGGGGTAACTAGCGCCTACAATGAGCAGTTCTTC. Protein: CASSYRGVTSAYNEQFF.

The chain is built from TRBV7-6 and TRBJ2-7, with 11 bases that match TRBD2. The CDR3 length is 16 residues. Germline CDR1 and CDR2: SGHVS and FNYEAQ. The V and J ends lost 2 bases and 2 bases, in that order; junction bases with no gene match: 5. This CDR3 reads CASSLRRGLAAYEQYF. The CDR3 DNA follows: TGTGCCAGCAGCTTACGCAGGGGACTAGCGGCCTACGAGCAGTACTTC.